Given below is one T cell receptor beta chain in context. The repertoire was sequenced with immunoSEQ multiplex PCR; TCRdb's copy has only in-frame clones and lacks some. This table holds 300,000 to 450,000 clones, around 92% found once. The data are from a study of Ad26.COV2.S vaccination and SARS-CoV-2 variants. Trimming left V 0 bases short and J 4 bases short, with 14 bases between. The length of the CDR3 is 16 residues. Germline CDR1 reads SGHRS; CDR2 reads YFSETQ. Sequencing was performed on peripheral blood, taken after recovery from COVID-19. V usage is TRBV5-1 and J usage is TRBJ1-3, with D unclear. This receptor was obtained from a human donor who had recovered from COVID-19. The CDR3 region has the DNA TGCGCCAGCAGCTTGGGGGCGATCCAGGCGGGAAACACCATATATTTT. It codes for CASSLGAIQAGNTIYF.